This T cell receptor (beta chain) appears in the sequencing data of a study of T cells in Graves' hyperthyroidism and ophthalmopathy. The CDR3 loop spans 14 amino acids. CDR1 DFQATT and CDR2 SNEGSKA come from the germline V gene (reference sequence). V was pared by 4 bases and J by 5 bases, with 9 bases of the junction left unmatched. For Graves' hyperthyroidism to be stable, ophthalmopathy could not progress within 18 months. Uncontrolled infections, other autoimmune diseases, pregnancy or lactation led to exclusion of patients. Clinical symptoms, serum thyroxine, TRAb, thyroid ultrasound and orbital computed tomography established diagnosis. The investigators amplified TCR beta CDR3 regions from RNA transcripts. The HTBI primer set was used in a first-round RT-PCR of the TCR CDR3. One entry per CDR3 protein, called by TCRdb with MiXCR from the multiplex PCR reads. Of roughly 45,000 distinct CDR3 sequences in the sample, 49% were seen once.

V is TRBV20-1 and J is TRBJ2-5; 8 bases agree with TRBD2. What was sequenced was peripheral blood or thyroid tissue (not recorded which). The receptor comes from a woman in her forties or fifties with Graves' hyperthyroidism. CDR3 nucleotides: TGCAGTGCTACGAGGAGCGGGAGAATGGAGACCCAGTACTTC. As protein: CSATRSGRMETQYF.